Listed below are T cell receptor beta chains from one sample, sequenced in a study of blood T cells in healthy people across ages. TCRdb re-derived calls from the 5' RACE reads in MiXCR, one entry per CDR3 protein. The profile shows 1.5 million to 2 million distinct CDR3 sequences, over 25% of them singletons. The specimen was blood. All receptors derive from a woman in her thirties in good health. Both conserved end residues are part of each CDR3. Each record gives: CDR3 length, V gene, clone size, D gene, J gene, CDR3 DNA, CDR3 protein. A D gene is named only where the DNA matches it firmly. A clone size is listed for some rows: how often the clone was seen (once, few, many), or a class if it is expanded.

len: 17
v_gene: TRBV6-7
abundance: NA
d_gene: NA
j_gene: TRBJ2-1
CDR3nt: TGTGCCAGCACCCTCCCATCGCCTCGAGGCTTTTACAATGAGCAGTTCTTC
CDR3aa: CASTLPSPRGFYNEQFF

len: 14
v_gene: TRBV6-2/TRBV6-3
abundance: NA
d_gene: NA
j_gene: TRBJ2-1
CDR3nt: TGTGCCAGCAGTCCTAATTGGGGGGACAATGAGCAGTTCTTC
CDR3aa: CASSPNWGDNEQFF

len: 16
v_gene: TRBV12-3/TRBV12-4
abundance: few
d_gene: NA
j_gene: TRBJ1-2
CDR3nt: TGTGCCAGCAGTTTGACCCCTACAGGGCTGAACTATGGCTACACCTTC
CDR3aa: CASSLTPTGLNYGYTF

len: 16
v_gene: TRBV20-1
abundance: NA
d_gene: TRBD2
j_gene: TRBJ2-1
CDR3nt: TGCAGTGCTAGAGATGGGGGTGGGAGCGGGGGCAATGAGCAGTTCTTC
CDR3aa: CSARDGGGSGGNEQFF

len: 16
v_gene: TRBV13
abundance: NA
d_gene: TRBD2
j_gene: TRBJ2-1
CDR3nt: TGTGCCAGCAGCCCGTCTTATGCGGGAGGCTACAATGAGCAGTTCTTC
CDR3aa: CASSPSYAGGYNEQFF

len: 14
v_gene: TRBV5-1
abundance: NA
d_gene: NA
j_gene: TRBJ2-2
CDR3nt: TGCGCCAGCAGCTTGGATGTCTATTCTGGGGAGCGGTTTTTT
CDR3aa: CASSLDVYSGERFF

len: 18
v_gene: TRBV19
abundance: few
d_gene: TRBD2
j_gene: TRBJ2-4
CDR3nt: TGTGCCAGTAGCTTGACTAGCGGGAGGGCCGGAGCCAAAAACATTCAGTACTTC
CDR3aa: CASSLTSGRAGAKNIQYF

len: 15
v_gene: TRBV7-9
abundance: NA
d_gene: TRBD1
j_gene: TRBJ2-5
CDR3nt: TGTGCCGGCAGCCCGCGGGACAGGAACCAAGAGACCCAGTACTTC
CDR3aa: CAGSPRDRNQETQYF

len: 16
v_gene: TRBV29-1
abundance: many
d_gene: NA
j_gene: TRBJ2-1
CDR3nt: TGCAGCGTTGAGGGGGTAGAGGGAAGATTTGACAATGAGCAGTTCTTC
CDR3aa: CSVEGVEGRFDNEQFF

len: 15
v_gene: TRBV11-2
abundance: few
d_gene: NA
j_gene: TRBJ1-4
CDR3nt: TGTGCCAGCAGCTCAGACAAGTGGGGATACGAAAAACTGTTTTTT
CDR3aa: CASSSDKWGYEKLFF

len: 15
v_gene: TRBV12-3/TRBV12-4
abundance: NA
d_gene: NA
j_gene: TRBJ2-6
CDR3nt: TGTGCCAGCGGCCCTCCGAAGTCTGGGGCCAACGTCCTGACTTTC
CDR3aa: CASGPPKSGANVLTF

len: 14
v_gene: TRBV5-5
abundance: NA
d_gene: NA
j_gene: TRBJ2-5
CDR3nt: TGTGCCAGCAGCTTTGGTACAGTCTGGGAGACCCAGTACTTC
CDR3aa: CASSFGTVWETQYF

len: 13
v_gene: TRBV10-2
abundance: many
d_gene: NA
j_gene: TRBJ2-7
CDR3nt: TGCGCCAGCAGTATAACGGTCGCCTACGAGCAGTACTTC
CDR3aa: CASSITVAYEQYF

len: 14
v_gene: TRBV4-3
abundance: NA
d_gene: TRBD2
j_gene: TRBJ2-7
CDR3nt: TGCGCCAGCAGCCAAGAGGCGCGGGAGAACGAGCAGTACTTC
CDR3aa: CASSQEARENEQYF

len: 13
v_gene: TRBV20-1
abundance: few
d_gene: TRBD1
j_gene: TRBJ1-3
CDR3nt: TGCAGTGCGCGGGGACAGGGAGGCGACACCATATATTTT
CDR3aa: CSARGQGGDTIYF

len: 16
v_gene: TRBV3-1
abundance: once
d_gene: NA
j_gene: TRBJ1-1
CDR3nt: TGTGCCAGCAGCCAAGATTGGGACGGGATGAACACTGAAGCTTTCTTT
CDR3aa: CASSQDWDGMNTEAFF

len: 16
v_gene: TRBV7-6
abundance: many
d_gene: TRBD2
j_gene: TRBJ2-3
CDR3nt: TGTGCCAGCAGCTTACTCGGCGGGAGGGCAGAAGATACGCAGTATTTT
CDR3aa: CASSLLGGRAEDTQYF

len: 12
v_gene: TRBV14
abundance: many
d_gene: NA
j_gene: TRBJ1-2
CDR3nt: TGTGCCAGCAGCCCCGTAGGCTATGGCTACACCTTC
CDR3aa: CASSPVGYGYTF

len: 12
v_gene: TRBV7-9
abundance: many
d_gene: NA
j_gene: TRBJ2-7
CDR3nt: TGTGCCAGCAGTCACCAGGGAAACGAGCAGTACTTC
CDR3aa: CASSHQGNEQYF

len: 13
v_gene: TRBV28
abundance: NA
d_gene: NA
j_gene: TRBJ2-1
CDR3nt: TGTGCCAGCATCTTGGGGGCGTCGAATGAGCAGTTCTTC
CDR3aa: CASILGASNEQFF

len: 11
v_gene: TRBV7-9
abundance: many
d_gene: NA
j_gene: TRBJ2-7
CDR3nt: TGTGCCAGCAGCCCCGACAGTAGGGAGTACTTC
CDR3aa: CASSPDSREYF

len: 12
v_gene: TRBV20-1
abundance: few
d_gene: NA
j_gene: TRBJ1-1
CDR3nt: TGCAGTGCTAGCGTCAAGAACACTGAAGCTTTCTTT
CDR3aa: CSASVKNTEAFF

len: 16
v_gene: TRBV28
abundance: NA
d_gene: TRBD1
j_gene: TRBJ2-1
CDR3nt: TGTGCCAGCGCGAGCCCGGGACAGATGGCTTACGGTGAGCAGTTCTTC
CDR3aa: CASASPGQMAYGEQFF

len: 12
v_gene: TRBV27
abundance: few
d_gene: NA
j_gene: TRBJ1-2
CDR3nt: TGTGCCAGCAGGCCGGCAGCCGAGGGCTACACCTTC
CDR3aa: CASRPAAEGYTF

len: 17
v_gene: TRBV9
abundance: NA
d_gene: TRBD2
j_gene: TRBJ2-3
CDR3nt: TGTGCCAGCAGCGTGGGAAGGCTAGCGGGGGGCACAGATACGCAGTATTTT
CDR3aa: CASSVGRLAGGTDTQYF

len: 16
v_gene: TRBV3-1
abundance: few
d_gene: NA
j_gene: TRBJ1-1
CDR3nt: TGTGCCAGCAGCCAAGGAATTACAGGCTTGGGCACTGAAGCTTTCTTT
CDR3aa: CASSQGITGLGTEAFF

len: 14
v_gene: TRBV10-3
abundance: NA
d_gene: NA
j_gene: TRBJ2-5
CDR3nt: TGTGCCATCAGCGAGATAGAGATTGGGGAGACCCAGTACTTC
CDR3aa: CAISEIEIGETQYF

len: 18
v_gene: TRBV10-1
abundance: NA
d_gene: TRBD2
j_gene: TRBJ2-1
CDR3nt: TGCGCCAGCTGTGAGACTAGCGGGGCCCGGAAAGCTGAGGTTGAGCAGTTCTTC
CDR3aa: CASCETSGARKAEVEQFF

len: 14
v_gene: TRBV29-1
abundance: NA
d_gene: TRBD2
j_gene: TRBJ2-7
CDR3nt: TGCAGCGTGGACGGACGGGGGGGGACCTACGAGCAGTACTTC
CDR3aa: CSVDGRGGTYEQYF

len: 12
v_gene: TRBV29-1
abundance: NA
d_gene: NA
j_gene: TRBJ1-1
CDR3nt: TGCAGCGTGGGGACCCGCAGGACTGAAGCTTTCTTT
CDR3aa: CSVGTRRTEAFF

len: 13
v_gene: TRBV20-1
abundance: few
d_gene: NA
j_gene: TRBJ2-7
CDR3nt: TGCAGTGCTAGAGCCGGGAGCCTCTACGAGCAGTACTTC
CDR3aa: CSARAGSLYEQYF

len: 16
v_gene: TRBV6-2/TRBV6-3
abundance: few
d_gene: TRBD2
j_gene: TRBJ2-7
CDR3nt: TGTGCCAGCAGTACCGGACTAGCGGGGAGCTCCTACGAGCAGTACTTC
CDR3aa: CASSTGLAGSSYEQYF

len: 15
v_gene: TRBV4-2
abundance: NA
d_gene: TRBD1
j_gene: TRBJ2-1
CDR3nt: TGTGCCAGCAGCCAAGAACAGGGGAACTACAATGAGCAGTTCTTC
CDR3aa: CASSQEQGNYNEQFF